This T cell receptor (beta chain) was observed in a study of blood T cell repertoires in COVID-19. Per the authors' pipeline: Amplification of reference gene primers provided the estimated nucleated cell counts. Here immunoSEQ multiplex PCR was the method, and the copy in TCRdb shows in-frame clones only, minus some. V and J calls plus clone size are reproduced from that table; the DNA served to infer D and trimming. The table has about 120,000 clones, roughly 81% seen once. The sample was peripheral blood. The receptor comes from a middle-aged man with acute or convalescent COVID-19.

In DNA form, the CDR3 reads TGTGCCAGCTCACCACCGGGCCTCAGCACCGGGGAGCTGTTTTTT. It yields the protein CASSPPGLSTGELFF. The rearrangement links TRBV18 to TRBJ2-2; D gene uncertain. The CDR3 runs 15 residues. Germline-derived CDR1 and CDR2 are KGHSH and LQKENI. Deletions cut 0 bases from V and 4 bases from J, with 9 bases between.